The text below deals with one TCR beta chain. Its specificity is unknown. This sample was taken from a study of Ad26.COV2.S vaccination and SARS-CoV-2 variants. Study-level results: Compared with placebo recipients, vaccine recipients had higher spike-specific TCR breadth. The TCR breadth and depth analyses may have produced an underestimate of total T cell responses.

V was cut by 1 base and J by 7 bases, with 9 bases left in between. CDR3 length: 13 residues. Germline V gene sequence: CDR1 KGHDR, CDR2 SFDVKD. The protocol was immunoSEQ multiplex PCR, while the TCRdb copy is restricted to in-frame clones and leaves out a portion. Of about 350,000 clones in the sample, 75% to 90% were seen once. Sample treatment: some 20 received Ad26.COV2.S at low or high dose, single or two shots; 5 received placebo; per-sample allocation not given. Specimens were obtained on day 63 following the first vaccine or placebo injection. Vaccine was an Ad26 vector expressing Wuhan-strain SARS-CoV-2 spike.

This receptor was taken from a person aged 18 to 59 who received the Ad26.COV2.S COVID-19 vaccine or a placebo. The sample here was peripheral blood, taken in a trial of Ad26.COV2.S vaccine versus placebo. The rearrangement uses TRBV24-1 and TRBJ1-2; D not resolved. Written as DNA, the CDR3 is TGTGCCACCAGTGATTTCAGTGCTACTGGCTACACCTTC. Its protein is CATSDFSATGYTF.